This section outlines one T cell receptor beta chain sequence together with its context. Its cognate antigen is unknown. V lost 5 bases, J lost 2 bases, and 9 bases lay in between. CDR3 length equals 13 residues. Germline V CDR1 and CDR2: MNHEY, SVGAGI. The record originates from a study of cytomegalovirus exposure and HLA in healthy donors. Use of 60 Vbeta and 13 Jbeta primers characterized the PCR. Repertoires were generated with immunoSEQ multiplex PCR, while TCRdb's copy carries only in-frame clones and drops some. The sample lists around 130,000 clones; over 60% were seen once. Study-level results: Earlier analysis found most TCR beta V segments productive about 90% or about 30% of the time.

The sample consisted of PBMCs. The TCR sequence derives from a woman aged 55-70 years in good health and CMV-seronegative. The J gene is TRBJ2-5, the V gene TRBV6-5; D is uncertain. As DNA, the CDR3 is TGTGCCAGCAGTCTTACTGCGCAAGAGACCCAGTACTTC. Amino acid sequence: CASSLTAQETQYF.